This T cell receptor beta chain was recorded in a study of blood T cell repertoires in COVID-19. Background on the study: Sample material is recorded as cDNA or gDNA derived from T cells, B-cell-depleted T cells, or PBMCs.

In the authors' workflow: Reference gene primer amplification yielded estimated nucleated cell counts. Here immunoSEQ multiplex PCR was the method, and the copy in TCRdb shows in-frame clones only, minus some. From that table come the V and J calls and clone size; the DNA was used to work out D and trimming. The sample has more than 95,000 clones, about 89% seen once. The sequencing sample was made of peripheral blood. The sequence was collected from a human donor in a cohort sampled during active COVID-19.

The CDR3 DNA is TGCGCCAGCAGGGAGCGGGGATTAGAGGGCGATACGCAGTATTTT. This encodes CASRERGLEGDTQYF. V and J are TRBV5-1 and TRBJ2-3; 7 nucleotides agree with TRBD2. The V gene's germline CDR1 is SGHRS and CDR2 YFSETQ. CDR3 length: 15 residues. Trimming at V came to 5 bases and at J to 6 bases, leaving 12 bases not matched to a gene.